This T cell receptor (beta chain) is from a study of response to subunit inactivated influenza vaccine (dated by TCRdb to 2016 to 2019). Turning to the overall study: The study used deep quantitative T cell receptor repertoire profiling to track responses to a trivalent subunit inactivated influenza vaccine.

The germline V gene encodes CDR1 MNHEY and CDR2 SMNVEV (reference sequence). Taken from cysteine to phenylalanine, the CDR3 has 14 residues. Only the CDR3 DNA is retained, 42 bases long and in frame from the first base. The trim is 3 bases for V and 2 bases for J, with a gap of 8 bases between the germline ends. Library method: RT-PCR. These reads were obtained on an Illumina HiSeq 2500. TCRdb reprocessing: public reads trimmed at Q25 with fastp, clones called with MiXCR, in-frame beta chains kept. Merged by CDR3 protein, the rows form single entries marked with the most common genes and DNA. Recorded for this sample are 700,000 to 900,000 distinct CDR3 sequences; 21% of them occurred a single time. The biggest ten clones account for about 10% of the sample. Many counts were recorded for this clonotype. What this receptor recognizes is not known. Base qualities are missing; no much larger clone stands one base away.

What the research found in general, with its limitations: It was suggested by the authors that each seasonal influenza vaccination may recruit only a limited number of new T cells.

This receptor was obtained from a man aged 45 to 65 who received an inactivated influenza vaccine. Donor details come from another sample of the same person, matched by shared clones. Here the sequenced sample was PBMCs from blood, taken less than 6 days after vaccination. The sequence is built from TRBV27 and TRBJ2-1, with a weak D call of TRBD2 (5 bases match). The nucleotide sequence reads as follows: TGTGCCAGCAGTTTGTCGAGGGCCTACAATGAGCAGTTCTTC. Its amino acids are CASSLSRAYNEQFF.